The 23 T cell receptor beta chains below come from one sample, sequenced in a study of T-cell reconstitution after alpha-beta-depleted transplantation in children. Unique molecular identifiers were incorporated when the TCRbeta library was constructed. TCRdb re-derived calls from the PCR reads in MiXCR, one entry per CDR3 protein. Among about a million distinct CDR3 sequences listed, 25% to 35% were seen once. This material consisted of PBMCs, mostly from graft donor cells, taken 360 days after TCRalphabeta/CD19-depleted stem cell transplant. These receptors came from a boy in the first two years of life who had a stem cell transplant for SCID, so the T cells may come from the graft donor.

The chain uses TRBV28 and TRBJ2-7; 11 bases match TRBD1. The CDR3 runs to 16 residues. J was trimmed by 4 bases and V by 2 bases; bases with no gene match: 7. The germline gives CDR1 MDHEN, CDR2 SYDVKM. For the CDR3, the DNA is TGTGCCAGCAGTTTACCCCGGACAGGGGGCATTTACGAGCAGTACTTC. Translating it yields CASSLPRTGGIYEQYF.

This clonotype came up a few times. V gene TRBV9 combines with J gene TRBJ2-1; TRBD2 matches at 7 bases. V shed 3 bases, J shed 4 bases, and the junction held 16 bases outside the gene matches. Germline CDR1 is SGDLS and CDR2 is YYNGEE. The CDR3 is 18 amino acids. CDR3 sequence (DNA): TGTGCCAGCAGCGGCTCAGAGAAGGCCCGGCGGGGGTACAATGAGCAGTTCTTC. Protein product: CASSGSEKARRGYNEQFF.

There are a few counts of this clonotype. This sequence joins TRBV28 and TRBJ2-1; tentative D call: TRBD1 (5 bases). This CDR3 is built from 17 residues. Trimming removed 3 bases at V and 6 bases at J, with 21 bases between. Looked up from germline, CDR1 is MDHEN and CDR2 is SYDVKM. CDR3 sequence (DNA): TGTGCCAGCAGTTTCTCACGACAGCCCAGGGCCCTCAATGAGCAGTTCTTC. Protein: CASSFSRQPRALNEQFF.

V usage is TRBV7-2 and J usage is TRBJ2-5; no firm D call. Germline V gene data show CDR1 as SGHTA and CDR2 as FQGNSA. V lost 4 bases and J 1 base, leaving 13 bases between the germline ends. The CDR3 has 15 residues. This CDR3 is CASSSVARIQETQYF. In DNA, the CDR3 is TGTGCCAGCAGCTCCGTGGCACGGATCCAAGAGACCCAGTACTTC.

The chain couples TRBV29-1 to TRBJ2-1, with 7 bases lining up with TRBD2. Germline trimming cut 7 bases from V and 3 bases from J; bases unmatched to any gene: 6. This CDR3 region has 13 residues. CDR1 is SQVTM, CDR2 ANQGSEA, per germline. In nucleotides, the CDR3 is TGCAGCGCACCCGGGACTAACTACAATGAGCAGTTCTTC. It yields the protein CSAPGTNYNEQFF.

This clonotype was seen more than once but under ten times. V and J are TRBV29-1 and TRBJ2-3, with no clear D. Looked up from germline, CDR1 is SQVTM and CDR2 is ANQGSEA. The CDR3 is 12 residues long. Trimming pared 3 bases from V and 2 bases from J, leaving 6 bases between. The CDR3 loop reads CSVEKDTDTQYF. As DNA, the CDR3 is TGCAGCGTTGAGAAGGACACAGATACGCAGTATTTT.

The J gene is TRBJ2-1, the V gene TRBV30; D call uncertain. CDR1 is GTSNPN, CDR2 SVGIG, per germline (reference sequence). V was trimmed by 7 bases and J by 9 bases, leaving 19 bases between them. This CDR3 comprises 13 residues. The CDR3 loop is CAYIRKAELEQFF. DNA of the CDR3: TGTGCCTATATCCGCAAAGCCGAGCTTGAGCAGTTCTTC.

This sequence joins TRBV7-2 and TRBJ2-3; 8 bases are a match to TRBD1. The J segment lost 4 bases and the V segment lost 1 base, leaving 4 bases of the junction unmatched. CDR1 and CDR2 from the germline V gene are SGHTA and FQGNSA. The length of the CDR3 is 15 residues. CDR3 sequence reads: CASSLVRRGPDTQYF. The CDR3 nucleotides are TGTGCCAGCAGCTTAGTACGCAGGGGGCCAGATACGCAGTATTTT.

This clonotype was detected only a few times. This rearrangement joins TRBV9 to TRBJ2-3, with 7 bases lining up with TRBD2. Germline V gene sequence: CDR1 SGDLS, CDR2 YYNGEE. The trim removed 4 bases at V and 2 bases at J, leaving 13 bases unmatched. The CDR3 spans 17 residues. CDR3: CASSPQPGLTLTDTQYF. The CDR3 DNA is TGTGCCAGCAGCCCACAGCCGGGACTAACACTCACAGATACGCAGTATTTT.

Only a few counts were recorded for this clonotype. V is TRBV20-1 and J is TRBJ2-7; 11 nucleotides agree with TRBD2. The CDR3 spans 16 residues. In germline, CDR1 is DFQATT, CDR2 SNEGSKA (reference sequence). V was pared by 3 bases and J by 0 bases, with 7 bases of the junction left unmatched. The chain's CDR3 is CSARKASGGSSYEQYF. The CDR3 DNA follows: TGCAGTGCTAGGAAGGCTAGCGGGGGGAGCTCCTACGAGCAGTACTTC.

The chain is built from TRBV24-1 and TRBJ2-1, with D possibly TRBD2 on 5 matching bases. The CDR3 has 13 residues. V lost 4 bases and J 10 bases, leaving 13 bases between the germline ends. Germline V gives CDR1 KGHDR, CDR2 SFDVKD. CDR3 nucleotide sequence: TGTGCCACCAGTGACCCACTAGGGCGGGAGCAGTTCTTC. Translated, it gives CATSDPLGREQFF.

The CDR3 region is CASTPSWGQLTYNEQFF. In DNA, the CDR3 is TGTGCCAGCACTCCCTCGTGGGGACAGCTAACCTACAATGAGCAGTTCTTC. V is TRBV2 and J is TRBJ2-1; TRBD1 matches 7 bases. Germline loops: CDR1 SNHLY, CDR2 FYNNEI. Trimming cost V 7 bases and J 2 bases; bases outside gene matches: 14. The CDR3 length is 17 residues.

The V and J genes are TRBV27 and TRBJ2-6; TRBD1 might be the D (5 bases). The CDR3 runs to 19 residues. V was clipped by 5 bases and J by 0 bases, with 20 bases between them. CDR1 and CDR2 (germline): MNHEY, SMNVEV (reference sequence). For the CDR3, the DNA is TGTGCCAGCAGTCTCACCTTGAGACAGATGTCCTCTGGGGCCAACGTCCTGACTTTC. This gives the protein CASSLTLRQMSSGANVLTF.

This clonotype has more than one count but fewer than ten. The chain joins TRBV12-3 or TRBV12-4 to TRBJ2-3, with a tentative D call TRBD2 (7 bases). Trimming removed 1 base from V and 1 base from J, with 12 bases in between. This CDR3 spans 16 amino acids. CDR3 region: CASSLEGGERTDTQYF. The CDR3 DNA is TGTGCCAGCAGTTTAGAAGGGGGGGAACGCACAGATACGCAGTATTTT.

This clonotype has more than one count but fewer than ten. The rearrangement links TRBV3-1 to TRBJ2-2, with a tentative D call TRBD2 (7 bases). This CDR3 has 14 residues. The germline V gene has CDR1 LGHDT and CDR2 YNNKEL (reference sequence). V was pared by 6 bases and J by 6 bases, with 14 bases between. The DNA of the CDR3 is TGTGCCAGCAGTCGGGGGGCGGCTGCCGGGGAGCTGTTTTTT. Translating it yields CASSRGAAAGELFF.

This sequence joins TRBV6-1 and TRBJ2-3; TRBD2 agrees at 10 bases. Germline assignment: CDR1 MNHNS and CDR2 SASEGT. The J segment lost 1 base and the V segment lost 6 bases, leaving 13 bases of the junction unmatched. The CDR3 covers 18 residues. CDR3 amino acids: CASSHTLAGAGGTDTQYF. The CDR3 region has the DNA TGTGCCAGCAGCCACACCCTAGCGGGGGCTGGGGGCACAGATACGCAGTATTTT.

This clonotype was seen more than once but under ten times. This CDR3 reads CASSYFSWGTDTQYF. CDR3 DNA sequence: TGTGCCAGCAGTTACTTCTCCTGGGGAACAGATACGCAGTATTTT. The chain joins TRBV6-2 or TRBV6-3 to TRBJ2-3; D remains unclear. Germline CDR1 is MNHEY and CDR2 is SVGEGT. CDR3 length equals 15 residues. Trimming cost V 1 base and J 3 bases, with 11 bases left between them.

This clonotype turned up a few times. The rearrangement links TRBV6-1 to TRBJ2-1; D is ambiguous. The CDR3 is 14 amino acids. V was shortened by 9 bases and J by 6 bases, with 18 bases between the two germline ends. Germline lookup yields CDR1 MNHNS and CDR2 SASEGT. CDR3 residues: CASGRLSLGNEQFF. The CDR3 DNA reads TGTGCCAGTGGCCGACTCTCCCTGGGCAATGAGCAGTTCTTC.

This chain joins TRBV21-1 and TRBJ1-1. TRBV21-1 is a pseudogene segment. The CDR3 runs 11 residues. CDR3 amino acids: CAISASTEAFF. In DNA, the CDR3 is TGTGCCATTTCCGCGTCGACTGAAGCTTTCTTT.

V gene TRBV12-3 or TRBV12-4 combines with J gene TRBJ1-2; D not resolved. This CDR3 is built from 12 residues. The V end was cut by 5 bases, the J end by 4 bases, with 8 bases between. Here the CDR3 reads CASSQVLYGYTF. CDR3 sequence (DNA): TGTGCCAGCAGTCAAGTCCTCTATGGCTACACCTTC.

In its sample, this clonotype was seen a few times. This chain joins TRBV5-6 and TRBJ2-1; TRBD2 matches 7 bases. Trimming took 5 bases from V and 2 from J; bases not matched to a gene: 10. The CDR3 loop spans 16 amino acids. The germline CDR1 and CDR2 sequences are SGHDT and YYEEEE. The CDR3 nucleotides are TGTGCCAGCAGTTCGCTGCGGGGACTAACCTACAATGAGCAGTTCTTC. This codes for CASSSLRGLTYNEQFF. Complete variable domain (other parts from reference TRBV5-6 and TRBJ2-1): DAGVTQSPTHLIKTRGQQVTLRCSPKSGHDTVSWYQQALGQGPQFIFQYYEEEERQRGNFPDRFSGHQFPNYSSELNVNALLLGDSALYLCASSSLRGLTYNEQFFGPGTRLTVL.

This clonotype has just a few counts. V usage is TRBV5-6 and J usage is TRBJ2-1; 8 bases match TRBD2. There are 19 residues in the CDR3. Germline CDR1 reads SGHDT; CDR2 reads YYEEEE. Trimming at V came to 6 bases and at J to 4 bases, leaving 21 bases not matched to a gene. The CDR3 DNA reads as TGTGCCAGCACCCCCGTTCGAGCGGGGGTTACCGCACGGTACAATGAGCAGTTCTTC. Translating gives CASTPVRAGVTARYNEQFF.

This clonotype appeared many times. The J gene is TRBJ2-7, the V gene TRBV5-1, with 12 bases fitting TRBD2. The CDR3 totals 18 residues. V was pared by 2 bases and J by 1 base, with 10 bases of the junction left unmatched. The germline gives CDR1 SGHRS, CDR2 YFSETQ. The CDR3 sequence: CASSFIAPTSGSSYEQYF. In DNA, the CDR3 is TGCGCCAGCAGCTTTATAGCCCCGACTAGCGGGAGTTCCTACGAGCAGTACTTC.